At least ten counts were recorded for the clone carrying this TCR beta chain. Its antigen is unidentified. The authors prepared the TCRbeta library with unique molecular identifiers. TCRdb re-called the PCR reads with MiXCR, one entry per CDR3 protein. The sample holds almost 500,000 distinct CDR3 sequences, roughly a tenth seen once. This sample stems from a study of T-cell reconstitution after alpha-beta-depleted transplantation in children. The study's findings and limits: A year had passed since transplant, and T-cell counts and diversity by then came mostly from newly produced T cells. The study reportedly traced alpha-beta T cells about two months after transplant to several hundred expanded graft clones.

Germline assignment: CDR1 SGHRS and CDR2 YFSETQ. The CDR3 runs to 14 residues. The V and J ends lost 0 bases and 8 bases, in that order; junction bases with no gene match: 5. This TCR was sampled from a child aged 2-15 years with inherited bone marrow failure, due to receive a stem cell transplant. The starting material was PBMCs, obtained before TCRalphabeta/CD19-depleted stem cell transplant. The chain recombines TRBV5-1 with TRBJ2-1; 7 bases align to TRBD1. Written as DNA, the CDR3 is TGCGCCAGCAGCTTGGGACAGGGTATCTATGAGCAGTTCTTC. It encodes CASSLGQGIYEQFF.